This record covers a single T cell receptor (beta chain). Its matching antigen is unknown. Measured with immunoSEQ multiplex PCR; TCRdb has only the in-frame clones, and not every one. The sample lists 200,000 to 300,000 clones; roughly 87% were seen once. Germline lookup yields CDR1 KGHSH and CDR2 LQKENI. V trimming: 3 bases; J trimming: 5 bases; junction bases outside the gene matches: 3. The CDR3 has 14 residues. These data come from a study of cytomegalovirus exposure and HLA in healthy donors. The donors were part of the validation cohort, which consisted of over a hundred subjects and was separate from the first cohort of 666 subjects. Study observations and caveats: Rarity held for most TCR sequences, but there were some public TCRs that occurred in many donors. A later analysis found first-cohort TCR clusters tended to co-occur in the 90 to 150 validation repertoires. The study listed approximately 160 cytomegalovirus-associated TCR beta chains.

The V call is TRBV18, the J call TRBJ2-3, with 9 bases that match TRBD2. This sequence was found in a woman in her 30s in good health and CMV-seronegative. The source material was PBMCs. CDR3 sequence reads: CASSPVLAGDTQYF. The DNA for the CDR3 is TGTGCCAGCTCACCGGTACTAGCGGGAGATACGCAGTATTTT.